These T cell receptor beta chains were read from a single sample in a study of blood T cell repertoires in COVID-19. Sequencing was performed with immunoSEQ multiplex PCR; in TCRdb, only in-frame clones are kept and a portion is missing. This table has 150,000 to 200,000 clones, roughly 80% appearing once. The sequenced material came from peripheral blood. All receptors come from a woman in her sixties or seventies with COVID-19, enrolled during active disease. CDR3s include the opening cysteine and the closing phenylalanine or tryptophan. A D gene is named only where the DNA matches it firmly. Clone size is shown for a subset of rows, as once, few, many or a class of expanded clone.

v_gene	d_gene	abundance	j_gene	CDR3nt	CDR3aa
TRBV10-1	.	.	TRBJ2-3	TGCGCCAGCAGGGAACGAGGATCGAGGGATACGCAGTATTTT	CASRERGSRDTQYF
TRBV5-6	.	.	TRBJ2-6	TGTGCCAGCAGCTTGTCTCCACGGGGATACGGGGCCAACGTCCTGACTTTC	CASSLSPRGYGANVLTF
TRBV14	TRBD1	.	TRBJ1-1	TGTGCCAGCAGCCATCTATCCGGGACAGGGGGGTCTTTCACTGAAGCTTTCTTT	CASSHLSGTGGSFTEAFF
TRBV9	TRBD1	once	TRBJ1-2	TGTGCCAGCAGCACAACCGGGACAGGGAATGGCTACACCTTC	CASSTTGTGNGYTF
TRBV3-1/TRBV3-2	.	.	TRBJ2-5	TGTGCCAGCAGCCAAGGGGCAGCGGTGGAGACCCAGTACTTC	CASSQGAAVETQYF
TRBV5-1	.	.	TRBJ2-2	TGCGCCAGCAGCTTGAATCTGGGGGGACCGAACACCGGGGAGCTGTTTTTT	CASSLNLGGPNTGELFF
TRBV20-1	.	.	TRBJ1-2	TGCAGCGACGGGGGCTACACCTTC	CSDGGYTF
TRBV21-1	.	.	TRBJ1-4	TGTGCCAGCATGCGGGACAGGGGGCGTGCAGCTAATGAAAAACTGTTTTTT	CASMRDRGRAANEKLFF
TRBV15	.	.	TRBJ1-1	TGTGCCACCAGAAGAGGGGAGGAGACTGAAGCTTTCTTT	CATRRGEETEAFF
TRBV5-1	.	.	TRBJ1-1	TGCGCCACCAAGGGGGGAGGGGACACTGAAGCTTTCTTT	CATKGGGDTEAFF
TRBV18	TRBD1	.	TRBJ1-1	TGTGCCAGCTCACCCCCTTCAGGGGGACCTGAAGCTTTCTTT	CASSPPSGGPEAFF
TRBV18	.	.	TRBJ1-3	TGTGCCAGCTCCCATATAGAACAGTTCTCTGGAAACACCATATATTTT	CASSHIEQFSGNTIYF
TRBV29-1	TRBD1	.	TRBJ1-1	TGCAGCGTTTGGTCAGGGGGGAGCACTGAAGCTTTCTTT	CSVWSGGSTEAFF
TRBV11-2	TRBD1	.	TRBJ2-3	TGTGCCAGCAGCTGGGGGACAGGGGGGACAGATACGCAGTATTTT	CASSWGTGGTDTQYF
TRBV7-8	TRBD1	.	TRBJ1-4	TGTGCCAGCAGCTTAGGAACCAAGGGACAGGGACGTGAAAAACTGTTTTTT	CASSLGTKGQGREKLFF
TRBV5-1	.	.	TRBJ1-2	TGCGCCAGCAGCCTTTCACAGGCTGGCTACACCTTC	CASSLSQAGYTF
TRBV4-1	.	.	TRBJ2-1	TGCGCCAGCAGCCAAGAGCTAGCTTGGGATGAGCAGTTCTTC	CASSQELAWDEQFF
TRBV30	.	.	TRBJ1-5	TGTGCCTGGAACTCTGCAGGGACTTCGCCCCAGCATTTT	CAWNSAGTSPQHF
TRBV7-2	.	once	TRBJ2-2	TGTGCCAGCAGCCCGGGACTTGGGAACACCGGGGAGCTGTTTTTT	CASSPGLGNTGELFF
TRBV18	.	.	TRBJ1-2	TGTGCCAGCTCCCCCCCCAGGGGTGGGATCGGCTACACCTTC	CASSPPRGGIGYTF
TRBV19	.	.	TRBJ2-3	TGTGCCAGTAGTATAGTCGGAGTCACAGATACGCAGTATTTT	CASSIVGVTDTQYF
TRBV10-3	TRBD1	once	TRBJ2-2	TGTGCCATCAGTTTCACAGGGGACACCGGGGAGCTGTTTTTT	CAISFTGDTGELFF
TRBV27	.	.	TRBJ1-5	TGTGCCAGCAGTTTCCTACAGGGTAGCAATCAGCCCCAGCATTTT	CASSFLQGSNQPQHF
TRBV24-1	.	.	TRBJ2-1	TGTGCCACCAGTGATTCCGGGGTACTGAATGAGCAGTTCTTC	CATSDSGVLNEQFF
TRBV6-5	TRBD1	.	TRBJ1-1	TGTGCCAGCAATAACAGGGGGATTGGCACTGAAGCTTTCTTT	CASNNRGIGTEAFF
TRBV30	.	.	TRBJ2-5	TGTGCCTGGAACCGAGACCAAGAGACCCAGTACTTC	CAWNRDQETQYF
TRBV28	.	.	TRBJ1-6	TGTGCCAGCAGTTTAGGGAGCTCCTATAATTCACCCCTCCACTTT	CASSLGSSYNSPLHF
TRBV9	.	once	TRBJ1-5	TGTGCCAGCAGCGTAGACCTGGGGCCCAATCAGCCCCAGCATTTT	CASSVDLGPNQPQHF
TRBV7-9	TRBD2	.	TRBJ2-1	TGTGCCAGCAGCCCTAGCCTTGGGACTAGCGGTAGTGAGCAGTTCTTC	CASSPSLGTSGSEQFF
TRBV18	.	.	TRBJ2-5	TGTGCCAGCTCACTGGGGCGTCAAGAGACCCAGTACTTC	CASSLGRQETQYF
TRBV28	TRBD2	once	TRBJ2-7	TGTGCCAGCAGTTTTAGTAGAGGACTAGCGGGACCCTACGAGCAGTACTTC	CASSFSRGLAGPYEQYF
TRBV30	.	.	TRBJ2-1	TGTGCCTGGAGTAGAGGGTACTACAATGAGCAGTTCTTC	CAWSRGYYNEQFF
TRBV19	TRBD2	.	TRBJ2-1	TGTGCCAGTAGTATACGTCAAGCGGGGGGCAGGTCCGCATCCTACAATGAGCAGTTCTTC	CASSIRQAGGRSASYNEQFF
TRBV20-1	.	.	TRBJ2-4	TGCAGTGCTAGTCAGGACTCCTTGGGGTTAGCCAAAAACATTCAGTACTTC	CSASQDSLGLAKNIQYF
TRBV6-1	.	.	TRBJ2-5	TGTGCCAGCAGTGAAGTTGGGGGCAGTCAAGAGACCCAGTACTTC	CASSEVGGSQETQYF
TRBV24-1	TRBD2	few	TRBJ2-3	TGTGCCACCAGTGATCCAGCGGGAGTAAATGCGGCAGATACGCAGTATTTT	CATSDPAGVNAADTQYF
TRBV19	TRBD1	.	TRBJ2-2	TGTGCCAGTAGTAGGACAGGGAACACCGGGGAGCTGTTTTTT	CASSRTGNTGELFF
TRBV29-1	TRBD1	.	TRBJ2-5	TGCAGCGTTGGACAGGGGGCGCGGGAGACCCAGTACTTC	CSVGQGARETQYF
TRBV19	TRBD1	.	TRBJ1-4	TGTGCCAGTAGTCCGGGGACAGGGACGGGCGAAAAACTGTTTTTT	CASSPGTGTGEKLFF
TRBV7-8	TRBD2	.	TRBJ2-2	TGTGCCAGCAGCTTGTCTAGCGGGGGCACCGGGGAGCTGTTTTTT	CASSLSSGGTGELFF
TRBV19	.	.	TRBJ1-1	TGTGCCAGTAGTATCCGAGGAGGGTCCTTGAACACTGAAGCTTTCTTT	CASSIRGGSLNTEAFF
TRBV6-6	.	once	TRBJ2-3	TGTGCCAGCAGTATCGGAGGGGGGGCGGAGAATACGCAGTATTTT	CASSIGGGAENTQYF
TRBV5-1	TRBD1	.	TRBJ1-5	TGCGCCAGCAGCTCGACAGGGGGTGATCAGCCCCAGCATTTT	CASSSTGGDQPQHF
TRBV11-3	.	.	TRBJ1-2	TGTGCCAGCAGCCAAATCTCCTACGCGGGTGGCTACACCTTC	CASSQISYAGGYTF
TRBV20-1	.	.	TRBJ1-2	TGCAGTGCACCGGGGTCCTATGGCTACACCTTC	CSAPGSYGYTF
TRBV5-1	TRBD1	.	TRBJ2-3	TGCGCCAGCAGCCCCGACAGGGCCACAGATACGCAGTATTTT	CASSPDRATDTQYF
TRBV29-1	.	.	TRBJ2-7	TGCAGCGCCGCGCGGGACAGTCAGTACGAGCAGTACTTC	CSAARDSQYEQYF
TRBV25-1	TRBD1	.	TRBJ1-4	TGTGCCAGTCACAGGGGGGCAAATGAAAAACTGTTTTTT	CASHRGANEKLFF
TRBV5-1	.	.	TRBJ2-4	TGCGCCAGCAGCTTGCTTGACAGGGGAGGGGGCATTCAGTACTTC	CASSLLDRGGGIQYF
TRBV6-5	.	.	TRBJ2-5	TGTGCCACTTCAACCGGGACTCGCGAGACCCAGTACTTC	CATSTGTRETQYF
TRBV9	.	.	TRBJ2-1	TGTGCCAGCAGCGCCGCTGTCAGCTCCTACAATGAGCAGTTCTTC	CASSAAVSSYNEQFF
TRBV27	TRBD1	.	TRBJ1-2	TGTGCCAGCCACGGACAGGGGGTTTTGGGCTACACCTTC	CASHGQGVLGYTF